These 17 T cell receptor beta chains came from one sample sequenced in a study of blood T cell repertoires in COVID-19. Clones were read by immunoSEQ multiplex PCR, and TCRdb kept only the in-frame ones, dropping some. The sample comprises some 100,000 clones, roughly 80% of which are singletons, and around 4.7% rests with the top ten. The material sequenced was peripheral blood. Receptors were obtained from a human donor in a cohort sampled during active or convalescent COVID-19.

The sample holds a few counts of this clone. This chain links TRBV3-1 (or the pseudogene TRBV3-2) with TRBJ2-6; no reliable D call. The length of the CDR3 is 16 residues. CDR1 is LGHDT, CDR2 YNNKEL, per germline (reference sequence). V shed 4 bases and J shed 0 bases, with 10 bases lying between them. The CDR3 here is CASSLLLNSGANVLTF. The DNA of the CDR3 is TGTGCCAGCAGCCTCTTACTGAACTCTGGGGCCAACGTCCTGACTTTC.

The chain recombines TRBV7-3 with TRBJ2-1, with 7 bases aligning to TRBD2. CDR1 and CDR2 (germline): SGHTA, FQGTGA. The junction had 5 bases not matched to a gene; V was cut back by 3 bases and J by 3 bases. The CDR3 covers 15 residues. Here the CDR3 reads CASSLASGFYNEQFF. The CDR3 DNA is TGTGCCAGCAGCTTGGCTAGCGGATTCTACAATGAGCAGTTCTTC.

V gene TRBV5-1 combines with J gene TRBJ2-1, with 10 bases fitting TRBD2. Unmatched junction bases numbered 6, after V lost 2 bases and J lost 4 bases. Germline-derived CDR1 and CDR2 are SGHRS and YFSETQ. This CDR3 comprises 16 residues. CDR3 sequence: CASSLTGTSAYNEQFF. In DNA, the CDR3 is TGCGCCAGCAGCTTAACCGGGACTAGCGCATACAATGAGCAGTTCTTC.

The V and J genes are TRBV7-9 and TRBJ2-1, with 8 bases that match TRBD1. With 3 bases clipped from V and 5 bases from J, the junction kept 6 bases outside the gene matches. Germline assignment: CDR1 SEHNR and CDR2 FQNEAQ (reference sequence). The CDR3 spans 15 residues. The DNA for the CDR3 is TGTGCCAGCAGCTTCCGCAGGACAGGGAACAATGAGCAGTTCTTC. This translates into CASSFRRTGNNEQFF.

This clone has only a few counts. The CDR3 here is CATYGQGYEQYF. The CDR3 nucleotides are TGTGCCACCTATGGACAGGGCTACGAGCAGTACTTC. This chain links TRBV10-3 with TRBJ2-7; 8 bases line up with TRBD1. Germline-derived CDR1 and CDR2 are ENHRY and SYGVKD. This CDR3 spans 12 amino acids. Unmatched junction bases numbered 5, after V lost 10 bases and J lost 3 bases.

This sequence joins TRBV28 and TRBJ1-2, with TRBD1 matching 7 bases. With 2 bases clipped from V and 5 bases from J, the junction kept 2 bases outside the gene matches. Germline assignment: CDR1 MDHEN and CDR2 SYDVKM. CDR3 size: 13 residues. The CDR3 DNA follows: TGTGCCAGCAGTTTAGGGACAGATTATGGCTACACCTTC. Amino acid sequence: CASSLGTDYGYTF.

The chain carries TRBV24-1 and TRBJ2-1; 7 nucleotides line up with TRBD1. The CDR3 is 15 amino acids. The trim removed 4 bases at V and 8 bases at J, leaving 10 bases unmatched. CDR1 and CDR2 (germline): KGHDR, SFDVKD. The CDR3 coding sequence is TGTGCCACCAGTGACCGAACAGGACAGGCCGATGAGCAGTTCTTC. This encodes CATSDRTGQADEQFF.

This clone was counted once. The chain is built from TRBV7-3 and TRBJ2-1; no definite D call. This CDR3 region has 18 residues. Germline values: CDR1 SGHTA, CDR2 FQGTGA. V lost 2 bases, J lost 0 bases, and 17 bases lay in between. CDR3 DNA sequence: TGTGCCAGCAGCTTACGGAATTGGATGACGGGCTCCTACAATGAGCAGTTCTTC. It specifies CASSLRNWMTGSYNEQFF. The complete variable domain, with remaining parts taken from reference TRBV7-3 and TRBJ2-1, reads GAGVSQTPSNKVTEKGKYVELRCDPISGHTALYWYRQSLGQGPEFLIYFQGTGAADDSGLPNDRFFAVRPEGSVSTLKIQRTERGDSAVYLCASSLRNWMTGSYNEQFFGPGTRLTVL.

This clone was seen only a few times. The chain recombines TRBV9 with TRBJ2-7, with a weak D call TRBD2 (5 bases). This CDR3 spans 13 amino acids. Trimming cost V 2 bases and J 1 base, with 7 bases left between them. Looked up from germline, CDR1 is SGDLS and CDR2 is YYNGEE. CDR3 sequence: CASSVGDSYEQYF. DNA for the CDR3: TGTGCCAGCAGCGTCGGGGATTCCTACGAGCAGTACTTC.

The J gene is TRBJ1-5, the V gene TRBV7-3; 8 nucleotides agree with TRBD1. The CDR3 covers 20 residues. V trimming: 1 base; J trimming: 2 bases; junction bases outside the gene matches: 16. Germline V lookup: CDR1 SGHTA, CDR2 FQGTGA. The CDR3 loop is CASSLRFLGQALECNQPQHF. The CDR3 DNA is TGTGCCAGCAGCTTAAGATTTTTGGGACAGGCGTTGGAATGCAATCAGCCCCAGCATTTT.

The gene calls are TRBV2 and TRBJ1-2; D not certain. This CDR3 is 15 amino acids long. The germline gives CDR1 SNHLY, CDR2 FYNNEI. With 5 bases removed from V and 6 bases from J, the gap between germline ends came to 19 bases. The CDR3 reads CASSLTPGKGNGYTF. Written as DNA, the CDR3 is TGTGCCAGCAGTTTAACACCGGGAAAGGGCAATGGCTACACCTTC.

This clone was seen a single time. CDR3 bases: TGTGCCAGTAGTACCGGGACAGTTAATTCACCCCTCCACTTT. It translates to CASSTGTVNSPLHF. The chain combines TRBV19 with TRBJ1-6; 7 bases are shared with TRBD1. Germline V gene lookup returns CDR1 LNHDA and CDR2 SQIVND (reference sequence). This CDR3 region has 14 residues. Trimming took 4 bases from V and 6 from J; bases not matched to a gene: 3.

This clone showed up just once. The chain has TRBV6-5 and TRBJ2-7, with 10 bases matching TRBD2. The ends lost 5 bases at V and 3 bases at J; junction bases unmatched: 1. The CDR3 runs 13 residues. Germline V gene lookup returns CDR1 MNHEY and CDR2 SVGAGI. The CDR3: CASSRTSGYEQYF. The CDR3 bases are TGTGCCAGCAGTAGGACTAGCGGCTACGAGCAGTACTTC.

The chain is built from TRBV28 and TRBJ1-1, with no clear D. V lost 4 bases and J 4 bases, leaving 7 bases between the germline ends. This CDR3 spans 12 amino acids. The germline CDR1 and CDR2 sequences are MDHEN and SYDVKM. CDR3 region: CASSSFPTEAFF. In DNA form, the CDR3 reads TGTGCCAGCAGTTCTTTCCCCACTGAAGCTTTCTTT. Supplemented by reference TRBV28 and TRBJ1-1, the full variable domain reads DVKVTQSSRYLVKRTGEKVFLECVQDMDHENMFWYRQDPGLGLRLIYFSYDVKMKEKGDIPEGYSVSREKKERFSLILESASTNQTSMYLCASSSFPTEAFFGQGTRLTVV.

This clone was detected only once. This chain uses TRBV11-2 with TRBJ2-3; weak D call: TRBD2 (7 bases). The CDR3 length is 15 residues. Germline V lookup: CDR1 SGHAT, CDR2 FQNNGV. The V end lost 6 bases, the J end lost 4 bases, and 17 bases lay between the germline ends. The CDR3 DNA follows: TGTGCCAGCAGTCACCATATAGGGGGGGCAGATACGCAGTATTTT. It specifies CASSHHIGGADTQYF.

V gene TRBV19 combines with J gene TRBJ1-5; D perhaps matches TRBD1 (5 bases). CDR3 length: 16 residues. Trimming cost V 7 bases and J 7 bases, with 23 bases left between them. CDR1 LNHDA and CDR2 SQIVND come from the germline V gene (reference sequence). The CDR3 DNA reads as TGTGCCAGTACCTTAACAGGCGGCAGTTCTTGGCAGCCCCAGCATTTT. It translates to CASTLTGGSSWQPQHF.

The chain recombines TRBV10-3 with TRBJ2-7; D is unclear. This CDR3 comprises 14 residues. Trimming removed 1 base from V and 0 bases from J, with 7 bases in between. CDR1 is ENHRY and CDR2 is SYGVKD in the germline V gene. CDR3 nucleotide sequence: TGTGCCATCAGTGAGTTCTCGGTCTCCTACGAGCAGTACTTC. Residues: CAISEFSVSYEQYF.